This TCR beta chain comes out of a study of blood T cell repertoires in COVID-19. Study-wide context: Samples came from the United States, Italy and Spain, spanning acute and convalescent COVID-19. PBMCs, B-cell-depleted T cells, or T cells provided the cDNA or gDNA that made up the material.

As handled by the study authors: Researchers report that nucleated cell counts were estimated from reference gene primer amplification. Sequenced by immunoSEQ multiplex PCR; TCRdb stores in-frame clones only, minus some. The V and J calls and clone size come from that table; D and trimming were worked out from the DNA. This repertoire shows approximately 270,000 clones, nearly 90% found once; its top ten account for 3% to 3.5%. The origin of this receptor is a man aged 18 to 30 with active or convalescent COVID-19. The sample was peripheral blood.

CDR3 nucleotides: TGTGCCAGCATGGGGACACATAAAGAGACCCAGTACTTC. This sequence encodes CASMGTHKETQYF. The chain has TRBV6-6 and TRBJ2-5, with D tentatively TRBD1 (6 bases). This CDR3 is built from 13 residues. V lost 7 bases, J lost 3 bases, and 12 bases lay in between. From germline, CDR1 is MNHNY and CDR2 SVGAGI (reference sequence).